A selection of T cell receptor beta chains follows, all from one sample in a study of shared clonotypes between healthy human individuals. The table came from immunoSEQ multiplex PCR; TCRdb's copy has only in-frame clones and leaves some out. Among 1,500,000 or so clones, approximately 98.5% were seen once, and the ten largest hold roughly 0.35%. Input material: naive CD4+ T cells sorted from blood. These receptors came from a man aged 30 to 39 in good health. Both conserved end residues are part of each CDR3. The order of the fields is J gene, clone size, D gene, V gene, CDR3 DNA, CDR3 protein. D genes are given only for firm matches. Not every row has a clone size; where given, it reads once, few, many or a size class.

J gene: TRBJ2-7
clone size: .
D gene: TRBD2
V gene: TRBV30
CDR3 DNA: TGTGCCTGGAGTCGCTCTAGCGGCTACGAGCAGTACTTC
CDR3 protein: CAWSRSSGYEQYF

J gene: TRBJ1-4
clone size: .
D gene: .
V gene: TRBV5-5
CDR3 DNA: TGTGCCAGCAGCACCGACAGACGGGAAAAACTGTTTTTT
CDR3 protein: CASSTDRREKLFF

J gene: TRBJ1-3
clone size: .
D gene: .
V gene: TRBV10-1
CDR3 DNA: TGCGCCAGCAGTGGGCCCGGCTCTGGAAACACCATATATTTT
CDR3 protein: CASSGPGSGNTIYF

J gene: TRBJ2-3
clone size: .
D gene: TRBD1
V gene: TRBV7-3
CDR3 DNA: TGTGCCAGCAGCAGGAGATCGGGACAGGGCACCAATTCGCAGTATTTT
CDR3 protein: CASSRRSGQGTNSQYF

J gene: TRBJ2-7
clone size: .
D gene: .
V gene: TRBV19
CDR3 DNA: TGTGCCAGTAGTATTGGCGTTCGCTACGAGCAGTACTTC
CDR3 protein: CASSIGVRYEQYF

J gene: TRBJ1-3
clone size: .
D gene: .
V gene: TRBV18
CDR3 DNA: TGTGCCAGCTCACCAGGTCAGGACTCTGGAAACACCATATATTTT
CDR3 protein: CASSPGQDSGNTIYF

J gene: TRBJ1-2
clone size: .
D gene: TRBD1
V gene: TRBV6-1
CDR3 DNA: TGTGCCAGCCGCCTAACCACAGGGGACTATGGCTACACCTTC
CDR3 protein: CASRLTTGDYGYTF

J gene: TRBJ1-5
clone size: once
D gene: .
V gene: TRBV28
CDR3 DNA: TGTGCCAGCAGTTTACCCTCCCGGTCTGGTAATCAGCCCCAGCATTTT
CDR3 protein: CASSLPSRSGNQPQHF

J gene: TRBJ1-2
clone size: .
D gene: .
V gene: TRBV28
CDR3 DNA: TGTGCCAGCAGTTTGTTGGCAGGTTTCTATGGCTACACCTTC
CDR3 protein: CASSLLAGFYGYTF

J gene: TRBJ2-3
clone size: .
D gene: .
V gene: TRBV7-2
CDR3 DNA: TGTGCCAGCGATTTTTTAGGAAGTGTAGATACGCAGTATTTT
CDR3 protein: CASDFLGSVDTQYF